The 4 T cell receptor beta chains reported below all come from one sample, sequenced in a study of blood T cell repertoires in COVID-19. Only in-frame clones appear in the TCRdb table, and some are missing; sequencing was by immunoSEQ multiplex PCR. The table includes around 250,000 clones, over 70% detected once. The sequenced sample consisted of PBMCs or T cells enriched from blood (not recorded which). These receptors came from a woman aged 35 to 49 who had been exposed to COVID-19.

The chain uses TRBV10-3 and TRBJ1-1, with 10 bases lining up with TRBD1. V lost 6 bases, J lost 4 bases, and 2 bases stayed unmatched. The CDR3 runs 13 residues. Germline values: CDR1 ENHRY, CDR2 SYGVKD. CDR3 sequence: CAIRRQGATEAFF. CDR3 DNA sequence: TGTGCCATCAGAAGACAGGGGGCCACTGAAGCTTTCTTT.

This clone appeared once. For the CDR3, the DNA is TGTGCCAGCAGCCAAGGACAGCCCAATCAGCCCCAGCATTTT. It yields the protein CASSQGQPNQPQHF. The V gene is TRBV7-8, the J gene TRBJ1-5; a possible D gene is TRBD1 (6 bases). Germline values: CDR1 SGHVS, CDR2 FQNEAQ. V was shortened by 5 bases and J by 3 bases, with 11 bases between the two germline ends. This CDR3 has 14 amino acids.

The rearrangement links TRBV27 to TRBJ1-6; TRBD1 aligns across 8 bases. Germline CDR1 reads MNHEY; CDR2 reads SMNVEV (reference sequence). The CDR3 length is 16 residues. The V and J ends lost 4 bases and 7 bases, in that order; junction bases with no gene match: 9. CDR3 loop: CASSYQVTGGNSPLHF. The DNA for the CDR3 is TGTGCCAGCAGTTATCAAGTAACAGGGGGAAATTCACCCCTCCACTTT.

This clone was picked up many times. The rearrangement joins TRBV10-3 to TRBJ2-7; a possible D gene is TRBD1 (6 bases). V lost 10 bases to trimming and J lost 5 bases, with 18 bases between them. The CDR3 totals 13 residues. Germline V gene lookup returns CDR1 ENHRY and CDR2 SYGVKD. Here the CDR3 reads CATRQGLENEQYF. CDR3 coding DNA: TGTGCCACCCGGCAGGGGCTTGAAAACGAGCAGTACTTC.